The entry below gives a single T cell receptor (delta chain) sequence along with its context. What it binds is unknown. This likely traces to a read error, being one base from a far larger clone. This sample also contains other DNA sequences that code for the same CDR3. Germline loops: CDR1 GEAIGNYY, CDR2 EKD. The V and J ends lost 5 bases and 1 base, in that order; junction bases with no gene match: 12. The CDR3 runs 16 residues. The data belong to a study of gammadelta T cells in human blood. Study-level findings and limits: Microbial exposure reportedly appeared to drive polyclonal expansion of innate gamma-delta T cells right after birth.

TCRdb redid clone calling on the RT-PCR reads using CATT. The data contain more than 750 delta-chain clones, about half of them singletons. The sequencing sample was made of Vgamma9Vdelta2 gamma-delta T cells from cord blood. V gene TRDV2 combines with J gene TRDJ1, with 7 bases aligning to TRDD3. This receptor was identified in a newborn. The CDR3 nucleotides read TGTGCCTGTGCTACTACTGGGGATTGGCCCACCGATAAACTCATCTTT. It codes for CACATTGDWPTDKLIF.